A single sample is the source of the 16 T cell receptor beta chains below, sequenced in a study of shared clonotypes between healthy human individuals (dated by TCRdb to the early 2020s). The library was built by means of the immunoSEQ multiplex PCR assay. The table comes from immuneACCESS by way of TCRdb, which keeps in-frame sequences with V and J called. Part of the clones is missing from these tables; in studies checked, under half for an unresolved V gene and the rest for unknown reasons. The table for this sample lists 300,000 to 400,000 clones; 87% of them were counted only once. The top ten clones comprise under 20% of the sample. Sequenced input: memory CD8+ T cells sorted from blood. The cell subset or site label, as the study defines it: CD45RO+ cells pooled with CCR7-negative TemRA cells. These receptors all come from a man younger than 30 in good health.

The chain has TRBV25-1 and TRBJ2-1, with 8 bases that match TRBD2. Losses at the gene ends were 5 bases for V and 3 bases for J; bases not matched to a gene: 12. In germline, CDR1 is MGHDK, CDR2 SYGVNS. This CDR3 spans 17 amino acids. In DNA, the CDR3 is TGTGCCAGCAGTCCCTCTAGAGAGCGGGGGTACTACAATGAGCAGTTCTTC. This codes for CASSPSRERGYYNEQFF.

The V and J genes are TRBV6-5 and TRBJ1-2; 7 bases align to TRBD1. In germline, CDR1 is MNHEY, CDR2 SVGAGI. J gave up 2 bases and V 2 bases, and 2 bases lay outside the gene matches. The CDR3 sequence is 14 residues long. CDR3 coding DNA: TGTGCCAGCAGTTACACAGGGGCCAACTATGGCTACACCTTC. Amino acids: CASSYTGANYGYTF.

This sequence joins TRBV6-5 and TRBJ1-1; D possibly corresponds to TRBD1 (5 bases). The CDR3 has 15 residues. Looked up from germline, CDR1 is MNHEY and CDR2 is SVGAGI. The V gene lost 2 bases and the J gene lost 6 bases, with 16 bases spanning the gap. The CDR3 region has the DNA TGTGCCAGCAGTTACGCCGGGGCTGGAGTCCCTGAAGCTTTCTTT. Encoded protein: CASSYAGAGVPEAFF.

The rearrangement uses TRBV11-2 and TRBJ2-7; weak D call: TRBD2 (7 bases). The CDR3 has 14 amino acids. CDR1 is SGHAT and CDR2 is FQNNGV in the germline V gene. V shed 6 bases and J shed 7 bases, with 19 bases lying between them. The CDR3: CASRLGGARLEQYF. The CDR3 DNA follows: TGTGCCAGCAGACTAGGGGGGGCCCGATTGGAGCAGTACTTC.

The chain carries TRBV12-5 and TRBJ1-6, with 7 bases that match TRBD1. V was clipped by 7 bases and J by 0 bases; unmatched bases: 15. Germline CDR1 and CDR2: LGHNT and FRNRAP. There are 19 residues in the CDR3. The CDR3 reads CASVPDRVLESSYNSPLHF. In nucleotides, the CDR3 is TGTGCTAGTGTCCCCGACAGGGTACTCGAGAGCTCCTATAATTCACCCCTCCACTTT.

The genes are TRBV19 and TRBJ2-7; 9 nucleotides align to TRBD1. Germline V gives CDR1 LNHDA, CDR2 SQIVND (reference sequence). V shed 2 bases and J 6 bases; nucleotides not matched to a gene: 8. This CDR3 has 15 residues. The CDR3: CASSITGTGYREQYF. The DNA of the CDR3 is TGTGCCAGTAGTATAACGGGGACAGGGTATCGCGAGCAGTACTTC.

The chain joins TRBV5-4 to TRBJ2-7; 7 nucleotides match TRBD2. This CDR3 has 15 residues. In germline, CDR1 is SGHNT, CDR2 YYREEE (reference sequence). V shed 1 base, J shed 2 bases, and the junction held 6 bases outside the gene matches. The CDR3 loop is CASSLSSSGPYEQYF. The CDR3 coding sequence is TGTGCCAGCAGCTTGTCCTCTAGCGGTCCCTACGAGCAGTACTTC. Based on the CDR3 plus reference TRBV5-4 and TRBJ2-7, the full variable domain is ETGVTQSPTHLIKTRGQQVTLRCSSQSGHNTVSWYQQALGQGPQFIFQYYREEENGRGNFPPRFSGLQFPNYSSELNVNALELDDSALYLCASSLSSSGPYEQYFGPGTRLTVT.

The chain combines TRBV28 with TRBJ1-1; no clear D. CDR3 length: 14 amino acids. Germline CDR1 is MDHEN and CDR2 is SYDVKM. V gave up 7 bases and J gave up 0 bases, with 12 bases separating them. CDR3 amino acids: CASTLVPMNTEAFF. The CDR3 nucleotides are TGTGCCAGCACCCTCGTCCCTATGAACACTGAAGCTTTCTTT. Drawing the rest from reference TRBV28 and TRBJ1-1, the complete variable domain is DVKVTQSSRYLVKRTGEKVFLECVQDMDHENMFWYRQDPGLGLRLIYFSYDVKMKEKGDIPEGYSVSREKKERFSLILESASTNQTSMYLCASTLVPMNTEAFFGQGTRLTVV.

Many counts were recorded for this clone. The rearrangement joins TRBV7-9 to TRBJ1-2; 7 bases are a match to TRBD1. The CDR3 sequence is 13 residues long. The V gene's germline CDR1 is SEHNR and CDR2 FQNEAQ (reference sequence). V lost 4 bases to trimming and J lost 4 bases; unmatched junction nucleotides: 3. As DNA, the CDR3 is TGTGCCAGCAGCTCGGGACAGATCTATGGCTACACCTTC. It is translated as CASSSGQIYGYTF.

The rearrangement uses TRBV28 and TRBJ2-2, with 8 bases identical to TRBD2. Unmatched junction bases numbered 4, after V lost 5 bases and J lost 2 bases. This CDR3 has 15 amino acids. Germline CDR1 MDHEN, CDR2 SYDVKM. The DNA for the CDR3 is TGTGCCAGCAGTGCCGCGGGGGGAAACACCGGGGAGCTGTTTTTT. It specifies CASSAAGGNTGELFF.

The CDR3 sequence is CASSLEGIPYGYTF. Here the CDR3 DNA reads TGTGCCAGCAGCTTGGAAGGGATTCCCTATGGCTACACCTTC. V gene TRBV5-6 combines with J gene TRBJ1-2; D remains ambiguous. The length of the CDR3 is 14 residues. V lost 0 bases, J lost 4 bases, and 10 bases lay in between. From germline, CDR1 is SGHDT and CDR2 YYEEEE.

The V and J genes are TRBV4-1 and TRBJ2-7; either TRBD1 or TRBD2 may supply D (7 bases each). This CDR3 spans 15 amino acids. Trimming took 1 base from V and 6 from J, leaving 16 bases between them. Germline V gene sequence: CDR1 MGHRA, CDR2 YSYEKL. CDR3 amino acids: CASSQAPGGGGEQYF. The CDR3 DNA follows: TGCGCCAGCAGCCAAGCACCAGGGGGAGGGGGCGAGCAGTACTTC.

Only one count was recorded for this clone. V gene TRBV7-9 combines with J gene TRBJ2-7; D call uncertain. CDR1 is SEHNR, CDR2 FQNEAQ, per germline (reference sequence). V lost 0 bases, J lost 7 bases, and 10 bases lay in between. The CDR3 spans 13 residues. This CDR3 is CASSLAPSQEQYF. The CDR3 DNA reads TGTGCCAGCAGCTTAGCCCCCTCCCAGGAGCAGTACTTC. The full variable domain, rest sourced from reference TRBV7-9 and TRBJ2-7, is DTGVSQNPRHKITKRGQNVTFRCDPISEHNRLYWYRQTLGQGPEFLTYFQNEAQLEKSRLLSDRFSAERPKGSFSTLEIQRTEQGDSAMYLCASSLAPSQEQYFGPGTRLTVT.

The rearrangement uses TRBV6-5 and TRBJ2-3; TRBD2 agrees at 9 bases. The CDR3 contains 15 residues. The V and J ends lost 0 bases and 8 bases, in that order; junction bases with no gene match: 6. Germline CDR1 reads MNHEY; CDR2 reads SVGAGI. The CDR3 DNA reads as TGTGCCAGCAGTTACTCGAGAGTAGCGGGAGTTACGCAGTATTTT. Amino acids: CASSYSRVAGVTQYF.

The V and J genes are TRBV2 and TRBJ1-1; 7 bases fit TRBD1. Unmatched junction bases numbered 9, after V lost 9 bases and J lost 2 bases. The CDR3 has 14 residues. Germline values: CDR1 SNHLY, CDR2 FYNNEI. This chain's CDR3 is CARDRDVGNTEAFF. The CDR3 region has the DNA TGTGCCAGAGACAGGGACGTTGGAAACACTGAAGCTTTCTTT.

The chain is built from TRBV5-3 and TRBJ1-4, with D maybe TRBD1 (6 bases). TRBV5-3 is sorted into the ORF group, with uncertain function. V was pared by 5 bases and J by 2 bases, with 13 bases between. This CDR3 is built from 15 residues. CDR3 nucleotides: TGTGCCAGAAGGTTACAGGGTATGACTAATGAAAAACTGTTTTTT. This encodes CARRLQGMTNEKLFF.